This TCR beta chain was documented in a study of blood T cells in healthy people across ages. Study-level background: Per every two T cells, about one barcoded beta molecule was captured by template switching.

Study-wide points: A roughly linear age-dependent decrease characterized TCR beta diversity per million T cells.

This clonotype was seen a few times. Its antigen is currently unknown. A minimum of 6 micrograms of total RNA was extracted per sample. Combining a sample-barcoded 5' primer with a J-beta primer mix, a second PCR ran for 7 to 11 cycles. A template-switch adaptor with 12 random nucleotides tagged each cDNA molecule. MiXCR, applied by TCRdb to the 5' RACE reads, yields one record per CDR3 protein. The table lists around 1.7 million distinct CDR3 sequences, 28% of them singletons. The sequenced material came from blood. This TCR came from a woman aged 25 to 45 in good health.

The CDR3 loop reads CASSIVRGTGGNQPQHF. The CDR3 DNA is TGTGCCAGTAGTATAGTACGAGGGACGGGTGGAAATCAGCCCCAGCATTTT. The genes are TRBV19 and TRBJ1-5, with D tentatively TRBD1 (5 bases). V was pared by 1 base and J by 4 bases, with 17 bases between. Per the germline V gene, CDR1 is LNHDA and CDR2 is SQIVND (reference sequence). The CDR3 sequence is 17 residues long.